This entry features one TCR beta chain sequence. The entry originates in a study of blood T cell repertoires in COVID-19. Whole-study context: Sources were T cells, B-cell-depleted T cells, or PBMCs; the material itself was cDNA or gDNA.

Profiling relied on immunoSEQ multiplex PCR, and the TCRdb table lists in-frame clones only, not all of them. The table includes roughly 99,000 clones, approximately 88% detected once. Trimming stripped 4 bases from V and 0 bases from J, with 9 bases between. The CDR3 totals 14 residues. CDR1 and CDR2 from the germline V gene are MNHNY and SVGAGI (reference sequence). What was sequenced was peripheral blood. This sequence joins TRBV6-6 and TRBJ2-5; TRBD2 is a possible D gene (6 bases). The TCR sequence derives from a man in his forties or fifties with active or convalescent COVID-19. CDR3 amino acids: CASSSSSDQETQYF. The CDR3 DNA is TGTGCCAGCAGTTCCTCTAGCGACCAAGAGACCCAGTACTTC.